The 30 T cell receptor beta chains below were found in one sample sequenced in a study of tissue T cells after allogeneic stem cell transplantation (dated by TCRdb to 2021 to 2024). To prepare the library, the immunoSEQ multiplex PCR assay was applied. TCRdb holds this immuneACCESS table with in-frame rearrangements only. Some clones are missing; in checked studies, unresolved V genes explain under half, and the rest has no known cause. Present in this sample are tens of thousands of clones, about two thirds of which were seen just once. The leading ten clones occupy about 0.71% of the sample. The specimen was spleen. The receptor set was obtained from a female BALB/c mouse in good health. These mice carry the MHC haplotype H2-d.

This clone showed up just a few times. Mouse names are used for the genes. The read comes to an end 1 residue before the CDR3 does, leaving the germline J gene to fill in the end. This chain joins TRBV2 and TRBJ1-3; 8 positions agree with TRBD1. Trimming cost V 6 bases and J 3 bases; bases outside gene matches: 7. Looked up from germline, CDR1 is LGHNA and CDR2 is YSYQKL. This CDR3 comprises 15 residues. The CDR3: CASSQLGTGGNTLYF. CDR3 DNA (partial): TGTGCCAGCAGTCAACTCGGGACAGGTGGAAATACGCTCTAT.

To note about this clone: Gene names are mouse gene names. The read comes to an end 1 residue before the CDR3 does, leaving the germline J gene to fill in the end. V and J are TRBV13-3 and TRBJ2-4; no firm D call. CDR3 length equals 12 residues. The V and J ends lost 5 bases and 0 bases respectively, with 4 bases between them. From germline, CDR1 is NNHDY and CDR2 SYVADS. The sequenced CDR3 bases are TGTGCCAGCAGCAATAGTCAAAACACCTTGTAC. Translation: CASSNSQNTLY. The entire CDR3 is CASSNSQNTLYF.

With respect to this clone: Gene names denote mouse genes. The read ends 1 residue before the CDR3 terminus; that terminus is restored from the germline J gene. The chain recombines TRBV19 with TRBJ1-1; TRBD1 agrees at 8 bases. Per the germline V gene, CDR1 is FNHDT and CDR2 is SITEND (reference sequence). This CDR3 has 15 residues. Unmatched junction bases numbered 4, after V lost 3 bases and J lost 0 bases. CDR3: CASSTGGLANTEVFF. The part of the CDR3 DNA that was read is TGTGCCAGCAGTACAGGGGGCCTTGCAAACACAGAAGTCTTC. The complete variable domain, with remaining parts taken from reference TRBV19 and TRBJ1-1, reads GGIITQTPKFLIGQEGQKLTLKCQQNFNHDTMYWYRQDSGKGLRLIYYSITENDLQKGDLSEGYDASREKKSSFSLTVTSAQKNEMAVFLCASSTGGLANTEVFFGKGTRLTVV.

As for this clone: Any gene name here is a mouse gene name. CDR3 residues: CASSWGGGAEQFF. CDR3 bases read: TGTGCCAGCAGCTGGGGGGGAGGGGCTGAGCAGTTC. The chain recombines TRBV4 with TRBJ2-1; 7 nucleotides agree with TRBD2. The missing CDR3 end, 1 residue past where the read stops, is filled in from the germline J gene. The CDR3 contains 13 residues. V trimming: 4 bases; J trimming: 7 bases; junction bases outside the gene matches: 4. Per the germline V gene, CDR1 is LGHDT and CDR2 is YNNKQL (reference sequence).

This clone was counted between two and nine times. The gene names here belong to mouse. The sequenced fragment ends 1 residue before the CDR3 boundary, so the rest is inferred from the germline J gene. The chain recombines TRBV13-2 with TRBJ2-7; D is unclear. The CDR3 has 14 amino acids. Trimming removed 0 bases from V and 4 bases from J, with 11 bases in between. Germline V gene data show CDR1 as NNHNN and CDR2 as SYGAGS (reference sequence). The CDR3 sequence is CASGDGVGLYEQYF. CDR3 DNA, as far as it was read: TGTGCCAGCGGTGATGGAGTGGGTCTTTATGAACAGTAC.

This clone was seen only once. Mouse gene names and germline throughout. The read halts 1 residue ahead of the CDR3 end, with the missing end drawn from the germline J gene. This chain joins TRBV13-2 and TRBJ1-4; 8 bases are a match to TRBD1. CDR3 length: 17 amino acids. V shed 0 bases and J 4 bases; nucleotides not matched to a gene: 8. Germline assignment: CDR1 NNHNN and CDR2 SYGAGS (reference sequence). The CDR3 DNA, read in part, is TGTGCCAGCGGTGATGCATTCAGGGGGCGCGGCAACGAAAGATTATTT. Protein product: CASGDAFRGRGNERLF. The whole CDR3 reads CASGDAFRGRGNERLFF.

A word on this clone: Here the gene names and germline are mouse. The read falls 1 residue short of the CDR3 end, and the missing part is taken from the germline J gene. Other DNA sequences in the sample encode the same CDR3. The chain combines TRBV13-2 with TRBJ1-2; 7 positions match TRBD1. The ends lost 2 bases at V and 2 bases at J; junction bases unmatched: 0. The CDR3 is 13 residues long. The germline gives CDR1 NNHNN, CDR2 SYGAGS (reference sequence). The CDR3 is CASGEGQNSDYTF. The CDR3 bases that were read are TGTGCCAGCGGTGAGGGACAGAACTCCGACTACACC.

In its sample, this clone was seen once. Mouse names are used for the genes. The CDR3 goes on 1 residue after the read ends, and that part is filled in from the germline J gene. V and J are TRBV1 and TRBJ1-4; 12 bases fit TRBD1. The CDR3 is made up of 17 amino acids. V shed 0 bases and J 3 bases; nucleotides not matched to a gene: 2. Germline V gene data show CDR1 as NSQYPW and CDR2 as LRSPGD (reference sequence). This chain's CDR3 is CTCSAEGQGAPNERLFF. The sequenced part of the CDR3 DNA is TGCACCTGCAGTGCAGAGGGACAGGGGGCGCCCAACGAAAGATTATTT. Full variable domain (outside the CDR3, taken from reference TRBV1 and TRBJ1-4): VTLLEQNPRWRLVPRGQAVNLRCILKNSQYPWMSWYQQDLQKQLQWLFTLRSPGDKEVKSLPGADYLATRVTDTELRLQVANMSQGRTLYCTCSAEGQGAPNERLFFGHGTKLSVL.

Of note for this clone: Genes and germline come from the mouse. Read coverage stops 1 residue before the CDR3 terminus; the germline J gene supplies the remainder. The rearrangement joins TRBV19 to TRBJ2-5; unclear D gene. With 1 base removed from V and 2 bases from J, the gap between germline ends came to 5 bases. This CDR3 is built from 13 residues. Germline CDR1 is FNHDT and CDR2 is SITEND (reference sequence). CDR3 DNA (partial): TGTGCCAGCAGTATACAGCTCCAAGACACCCAGTAC. Its protein is CASSIQLQDTQY. The entire CDR3 protein reads CASSIQLQDTQYF.

Concerning this clone itself: Gene labels here are mouse ones. The read comes to an end 1 residue before the CDR3 does, leaving the germline J gene to fill in the end. The chain carries TRBV13-3 and TRBJ2-1; D is unclear. V lost 9 bases to trimming and J lost 0 bases, with 10 bases between them. This CDR3 is 13 amino acids long. Germline loops: CDR1 NNHDY, CDR2 SYVADS. The sequenced CDR3 bases are TGTGCCATATCTGAGGGTAACTATGCTGAGCAGTTC. Translating it yields CAISEGNYAEQF. The CDR3 reads in full as CAISEGNYAEQFF.

A remark on this clone: Gene and germline names: mouse. The CDR3 end falls 1 residue outside the read, so it is completed with the germline J gene. V and J are TRBV1 and TRBJ1-4; no clear D. V was trimmed by 0 bases and J by 4 bases, leaving 9 bases between them. The CDR3 consists of 15 residues. Germline values: CDR1 NSQYPW, CDR2 LRSPGD (reference sequence). The DNA read from the CDR3 is TGCACCTGCAGTGCAGAATGGCAGATCAACGAAAGATTATTT. This codes for CTCSAEWQINERLF. The complete CDR3 sequence is CTCSAEWQINERLFF.

On this clone itself: Germline and genes here are mouse. This chain's CDR3 is CASSQDSLGGDTQYF. CDR3 DNA (partial): TGTGCCAGCAGCCAAGATAGCCTGGGGGGAGACACCCAGTAC. The J gene is TRBJ2-5, the V gene TRBV5; 8 bases are a match to TRBD2. The read halts 1 residue ahead of the CDR3 end, with the missing end drawn from the germline J gene. This CDR3 is 15 amino acids long. Germline CDR1 LGHNA, CDR2 YNLKQL (reference sequence). The J segment lost 5 bases and the V segment lost 0 bases, leaving 4 bases of the junction unmatched.

About this clone itself: Germline and genes: mouse. The read terminates 1 residue before the CDR3 end, so the remaining end is supplied by the germline J gene. This sequence joins TRBV1 and TRBJ2-7; D may be TRBD1 or TRBD2 (6 bases each). The germline gives CDR1 NSQYPW, CDR2 LRSPGD (reference sequence). V was pared by 0 bases and J by 6 bases, with 12 bases between. This CDR3 is 14 amino acids long. The CDR3 sequence is CTCSADSGALEQYF. The DNA read from the CDR3 is TGCACCTGCAGTGCAGATTCGGGGGCGCTTGAACAGTAC.

As to this clone: The germline and genes are mouse ones. Coverage ceases 1 residue before the CDR3 finishes, and the germline J gene fills in the end. V usage is TRBV14 and J usage is TRBJ2-5; D may be TRBD1 or TRBD2 (5 bases each). The CDR3 spans 13 residues. V lost 3 bases to trimming and J lost 5 bases, with 10 bases between them. Germline-derived CDR1 and CDR2 are SGHDT and FRDEAV. The CDR3 is CASSWGKGDTQYF. The CDR3 DNA, read in part, is TGTGCCAGCAGTTGGGGGAAGGGAGACACCCAGTAC.

Comments on this clone: Gene labels here are mouse ones. The read ends 1 residue early relative to the CDR3; the germline J gene fills the gap. The rearrangement joins TRBV13-1 to TRBJ2-1, with 8 bases fitting TRBD1. CDR3 size: 16 residues. CDR1 NSHNY and CDR2 SYGAGN come from the germline V gene. The V and J ends lost 0 bases and 2 bases, in that order; junction bases with no gene match: 4. CDR3 residues: CASSDAGGGDYAEQFF. The sequenced CDR3 bases are TGTGCCAGCAGTGATGCAGGGGGCGGGGACTATGCTGAGCAGTTC.

Note on this clone: Gene names and germline match the mouse. The CDR3 extends 1 residue past the end of the read, so its final part is completed from the germline J gene. The chain carries TRBV19 and TRBJ2-7; D is undetermined. CDR1 FNHDT and CDR2 SITEND come from the germline V gene (reference sequence). This CDR3 is built from 11 residues. Trimming stripped 4 bases from V and 4 bases from J, with 6 bases between. Incomplete CDR3 DNA: TGTGCCAGCAGTGAAGGGTATGAACAGTAC. Its protein is CASSEGYEQY. The full-length CDR3 reads as CASSEGYEQYF.

Worth noting for this clone: Gene names and germline match the mouse. CDR3 bases read: TGTGCCTCCCGGGACAGGAGAAACACCGGGCAGCTCTAC. Amino acids: CASRDRRNTGQLY. The full CDR3 protein is CASRDRRNTGQLYF. This chain joins TRBV31 and TRBJ2-2, with 8 nucleotides matching TRBD1. The CDR3 end is not reached by the read, which stops 1 residue before it; the germline J gene fills it in. V shed 7 bases and J 1 base; nucleotides not matched to a gene: 5. The CDR3 contains 14 residues. Germline V gene lookup returns CDR1 GKSSPN and CDR2 SITVG.

Worth noting for this clone: Mouse gene names apply. The missing CDR3 end, 1 residue past where the read stops, is filled in from the germline J gene. The chain joins TRBV5 to TRBJ2-1; 8 nucleotides match TRBD2. J gave up 6 bases and V 3 bases, and 13 bases lay outside the gene matches. Germline-derived CDR1 and CDR2 are LGHNA and YNLKQL (reference sequence). The CDR3 has 17 residues. The sequenced CDR3 bases are TGTGCCAGCAGCCAGCCCCTGGGGGGAGGAGGGTTTGCTGAGCAGTTC. Protein sequence: CASSQPLGGGGFAEQF. The full CDR3 protein reads CASSQPLGGGGFAEQFF.

On this clone itself: Gene names and germline match the mouse. The CDR3 goes on 1 residue after the read ends, and that part is filled in from the germline J gene. The genes are TRBV29 and TRBJ1-6; D is ambiguous. TRBJ1-6 is labeled an ORF, and its function is uncertain. Germline lookup yields CDR1 MSHET and CDR2 SYDVDS. V gave up 3 bases and J gave up 7 bases, with 10 bases separating them. CDR3 length: 14 residues. CDR3 protein: CASSFKGWNSPLYF. The sequenced CDR3 bases are TGTGCTAGCAGTTTCAAGGGTTGGAATTCGCCCCTCTAC.

The table lists this clone with a few counts. Genes and germline come from the mouse. The CDR3 is cut off 1 residue early in the read; its end comes from the germline J gene. Other DNA sequences from this sample encode an identical CDR3 as well. V gene TRBV20 combines with J gene TRBJ1-3; D not resolved. The CDR3 totals 13 residues. The germline gives CDR1 GFQATS, CDR2 STVNSAI. The V end lost 0 bases, the J end lost 0 bases, and 3 bases lay between the germline ends. The CDR3 spells CGAREGSGNTLYF. The DNA read from the CDR3 is TGTGGTGCTAGGGAGGGTTCTGGAAATACGCTCTAT.

About this clone itself: Gene and germline names: mouse. The read ends 1 residue shy of where the CDR3 ends; the end is completed using the germline J gene. The rearrangement joins TRBV2 to TRBJ2-1; 7 bases are a match to TRBD2. The junction had 3 bases not matched to a gene; V was cut back by 1 base and J by 3 bases. Germline CDR1 reads LGHNA; CDR2 reads YSYQKL. The CDR3 is made up of 15 amino acids. CDR3 loop: CASSQGNWGYAEQFF. Incomplete CDR3 DNA: TGTGCCAGCAGCCAAGGAAACTGGGGCTATGCTGAGCAGTTC.

Details on this clone: Gene names denote mouse genes. The sequenced fragment ends 1 residue before the CDR3 boundary, so the rest is inferred from the germline J gene. Other DNA sequences from this sample encode an identical CDR3 as well. This sequence joins TRBV31 and TRBJ1-2; TRBD1 is a possible D gene (5 bases). Germline V gene lookup returns CDR1 GKSSPN and CDR2 SITVG. The CDR3 totals 14 residues. V was trimmed by 3 bases and J by 0 bases, leaving 11 bases between them. Partial CDR3 DNA: TGTGCCTGGAGCCTTATGGACACAAACTCCGACTACACC. This gives the protein CAWSLMDTNSDYT. From start to end, the CDR3 is CAWSLMDTNSDYTF. Drawing the rest from reference TRBV31 and TRBJ1-2, the complete variable domain is AQTIHQWPVAEIKAVGSPLSLGCTIKGKSSPNLYWYWQATGGTLQQLFYSITVGQVESVVQLNLSASRPKDDQFILSTEKLLLSHSGFYLCAWSLMDTNSDYTFGSGTRLLVI.

As for this clone: A read error may account for a junction end that differs from germline. Genes and germline come from the mouse. The read comes to an end 1 residue before the CDR3 does, leaving the germline J gene to fill in the end. V is TRBV13-1 and J is TRBJ2-7; 9 nucleotides agree with TRBD2. This CDR3 region has 15 residues. Per germline, CDR1 NSHNY and CDR2 SYGAGN. The sequenced CDR3 bases are TGTGCCAGCGGTGATGAGGGACTGGGCTCCTATGAACAGTAC. Amino acids: CASGDEGLGSYEQY. The whole CDR3 sequence reads CASGDEGLGSYEQYF.

The sample holds a few counts of this clone. Gene and germline names: mouse. The read is 1 residue too short to cover the CDR3 end, so that end is filled in from the germline J gene. The V and J genes are TRBV31 and TRBJ2-7, with 9 nucleotides matching TRBD2. V lost 0 bases to trimming and J lost 4 bases; unmatched junction nucleotides: 1. Looked up from germline, CDR1 is GKSSPN and CDR2 is SITVG. The CDR3 spans 13 residues. The part of the CDR3 DNA that was read is TGTGCCTGGAGTCTAGGACTGGGGTATGAACAGTAC. Translated, it gives CAWSLGLGYEQY. The entire CDR3 protein is CAWSLGLGYEQYF.

The count of this clone is one. The listed genes are named as in mouse. The CDR3 goes on 1 residue after the read ends, and that part is filled in from the germline J gene. J is TRBJ2-4 and V is TRBV13-2, with D perhaps TRBD2 (6 bases). Between the trimmed V and J ends, which lost 1 base and 5 bases, there was a span of 8 bases. The CDR3 extends over 13 amino acids. The V gene's germline CDR1 is NNHNN and CDR2 SYGAGS (reference sequence). The CDR3 bases that were read are TGTGCCAGCGGTGATATTGGGGGAAACACCTTGTAC. This translates into CASGDIGGNTLY. The complete CDR3 protein is CASGDIGGNTLYF.

Of note for this clone: Germline and genes: mouse. CDR3 protein: CASSAGGALAEQFF. The sequenced CDR3 bases are TGTGCCAGCAGTGCTGGGGGGGCGCTTGCTGAGCAGTTC. The gene calls are TRBV13-1 and TRBJ2-1; the match to TRBD2 covers 10 bases. The CDR3 extends 1 residue past the end of the read, so its final part is completed from the germline J gene. V dropped 3 bases and J dropped 6; count of bases not matched to a gene: 3. The CDR3 extends over 14 amino acids. Per germline, CDR1 NSHNY and CDR2 SYGAGN.

This clone was found a few times. The germline and genes are mouse ones. The read comes to an end 1 residue before the CDR3 does, leaving the germline J gene to fill in the end. The chain employs TRBV4 and TRBJ2-7; TRBD1 matches at 8 bases. This CDR3 is 13 amino acids long. CDR1 is LGHDT, CDR2 YNNKQL, per germline (reference sequence). Germline trimming cut 4 bases from V and 4 bases from J; bases unmatched to any gene: 3. CDR3 DNA, as far as it was read: TGTGCCAGCAGCTTCGACAGGGGTTATGAACAGTAC. It specifies CASSFDRGYEQY. The whole CDR3 region reads CASSFDRGYEQYF.

To note about this clone: Mouse germline and gene names are used. The read terminates 1 residue ahead of where the CDR3 ends, so the germline J gene completes it. This chain links TRBV4 with TRBJ1-6; 7 bases are shared with TRBD1. TRBJ1-6 is an open reading frame, and its role is uncertain. J was trimmed by 7 bases and V by 5 bases; bases with no gene match: 5. Germline V gene lookup returns CDR1 LGHDT and CDR2 YNNKQL (reference sequence). This CDR3 has 14 amino acids. The CDR3 loop is CASSPGQMNSPLYF. Incomplete CDR3 DNA: TGTGCCAGCAGCCCGGGACAGATGAATTCGCCCCTCTAC.

This clone has more than one count but fewer than ten. Here the gene names and germline are mouse. The DNA ends 1 residue before the CDR3 does, and the rest of the CDR3 is filled in from the germline J gene. Distinct nucleotide sequences in the sample also encode this CDR3. The chain is built from TRBV5 and TRBJ2-7, with TRBD2 matching over 12 bases. The CDR3 is made up of 15 amino acids. From germline, CDR1 is LGHNA and CDR2 YNLKQL (reference sequence). The junction had 1 base not matched to a gene; V was cut back by 0 bases and J by 4 bases. The CDR3 sequence is CASSQDGTGGYEQYF. The DNA read from the CDR3 is TGTGCCAGCAGCCAAGACGGGACTGGGGGGTATGAACAGTAC.

As regards this clone: Mouse names are used for the genes. The sequenced fragment ends 1 residue before the CDR3 boundary, so the rest is inferred from the germline J gene. Other nucleotide sequences in the sample specify the same CDR3. J is TRBJ2-7 and V is TRBV29, with D possibly TRBD2 on 7 matching bases. The germline V gene has CDR1 MSHET and CDR2 SYDVDS. Trimming took 0 bases from V and 8 from J, leaving 14 bases between them. The CDR3 length is 14 residues. CDR3 bases read: TGTGCTAGCAGTTTATCGCGGGGGGCGGGGCAACAGTAC. Protein sequence: CASSLSRGAGQQY. The whole CDR3 reads CASSLSRGAGQQYF.